The T cell receptor beta chain described here comes from a study of cytomegalovirus exposure and HLA in healthy donors. Overall study results and limits: Donors belonging to an Asian-associated ancestry cluster reportedly showed fewer N-insertions in productive TCRs than the roughly 670-donor mean, according to what a later analysis found. Excluded: some indistinguishable V segments such as TRBV6-2 and TRBV6-3.

The PCR employed 60 Vbeta primers together with 13 Jbeta primers. The method was immunoSEQ multiplex PCR; TCRdb's version includes in-frame clones alone and lacks a portion of them. The repertoire holds 200,000 or so clones, 82% seen once, with approximately 2.5% in the top ten. As for this clone: As yet, its antigen is unknown.

With V trimmed by 5 bases and J by 3 bases, 5 bases remained unmatched. CDR3 length: 14 residues. The germline V gene encodes CDR1 SGHTA and CDR2 FQGNSA. This clonotype was sampled from a woman in her thirties or forties in good health and CMV-seronegative. Sequencing input: PBMCs. This sequence joins TRBV7-2 and TRBJ1-2; TRBD1 agrees at 8 bases. For the CDR3, the DNA is TGTGCCAGCAGCCCAAAGACAGGGGACTATGGCTACACCTTC. It encodes CASSPKTGDYGYTF.